This entry features one T cell receptor beta chain sequence. Its antigen is unidentified. This sample is drawn from a study of cytomegalovirus exposure and HLA in healthy donors. Study-wide results and caveats: Researchers reportedly found TCR beta sequences accurately predicted most subjects' HLA-A and HLA-B alleles. It was shown in a later analysis that HLA-associated TCR beta chains were more clonally expanded than other, equally common chains. Presence/absence analyses assumed roughly uniform sequencing depth across donors, which may not hold.

Trimming removed 1 base from V and 2 bases from J; junction bases left unmatched: 9. CDR3 length: 18 residues. CDR1 SGHRS and CDR2 YFSETQ come from the germline V gene. Each donor's status was that of a healthy bone marrow donor. 60 Vbeta and 13 Jbeta primers were used in PCR. TCRdb's table, derived via immunoSEQ multiplex PCR, lists solely in-frame clones and lacks some. This sample yields roughly 140,000 clones, of which approximately 80% are seen a single time; just over 4.5% belongs to the top ten. This rearrangement joins TRBV5-1 to TRBJ1-3, with 10 bases that match TRBD1. The TCR originated in a man in his forties in good health and CMV-seronegative. Specimen: PBMCs. CDR3 loop: CASSLFLGTGEPGNTIYF. The CDR3 bases are TGCGCCAGCAGCTTGTTTTTGGGGACAGGGGAACCTGGAAACACCATATATTTT.